This TCR beta chain comes out of a study of cytomegalovirus exposure and HLA in healthy donors. Study-wide context: Earlier findings included nearly 120 million unique TCR beta sequences obtained from approximately 170 million T cells.

As for this clone: Its antigen is as yet unknown.

This CDR3 comprises 18 residues. Notes on the study in general: The authors considered a cluster of highly shared sequence variants likely to be a sequencing artifact. 150 or so TCR beta chains were listed as cytomegalovirus-associated.

The PCR was carried out with 60 Vbeta primers and 13 Jbeta primers. Using immunoSEQ multiplex PCR, the repertoire was profiled, and TCRdb retains in-frame clones only, with some absent. This repertoire shows about 40,000 clones, approximately 75% found once; its top ten account for 3% to 4.5%. The sequence was obtained from a man aged 40-49 years in good health and CMV-seronegative. The sequencing input was PBMCs. This rearrangement joins TRBV12-1 to TRBJ1-6; no DNA check was done on the table's D call, TRBD1. TRBV12-1 is a pseudogene. CDR3 protein: CASSFGPKPLSYNSPLHF. The DNA of the CDR3 is TGTGCCAGCAGCTTTGGGCCGAAACCCCTCTCCTATAATTCACCCCTCCACTTT.